This is a list of T cell receptor beta chains from one sample in a study of vaccination effects on CD4 cells after COVID-19. Sequencing used immunoSEQ multiplex PCR; TCRdb keeps in-frame clones, though not all of them. This table holds tens of thousands of clones, just under 75% found once. Their specific antigens are unknown. The starting material was CD4+ T cells from PBMCs cultured with HCoV-229E spike peptides, obtained after COVID-19 vaccination. Receptors were obtained from a human donor who received a COVID-19 vaccine. The CDR3 runs from the conserved cysteine through the conserved F or W. The D gene is left open where the match is weak. Expanded clones are given a class, and other clones once, few, many or no size at all.

>-|TRBJ1-4|TRBV5-1|TRBD1
CASSLRQGNEKLFF
TGCGCCAGCAGCTTGCGACAGGGGAATGAAAAACTGTTTTTT
>-|TRBJ1-2|TRBV28|-
CASSLGGYGYTF
TGTGCCAGCAGTTTAGGGGGATATGGCTACACCTTC
>-|TRBJ1-5|TRBV12-5|-
CASGLRGKPQHF
TGTGCTAGTGGTTTGAGGGGGAAGCCCCAGCATTTT
>-|TRBJ1-2|TRBV6-2/TRBV6-3|TRBD1
CASSRYDRGRGGYTF
TGTGCCAGCAGTAGATATGACAGGGGGCGAGGTGGCTACACCTTC
>many|TRBJ1-2|TRBV11-1|-
CASSFDGSYGYTF
TGTGCCAGCAGCTTCGACGGAAGCTATGGCTACACCTTC
>-|TRBJ2-3|TRBV2|TRBD2
CASSALAGGADTQYF
TGTGCCAGCAGTGCGCTAGCGGGGGGTGCAGATACGCAGTATTTT
>few|TRBJ1-2|TRBV6-5|-
CASSSLGRGYTF
TGTGCCAGCAGTTCCCTGGGCCGTGGCTACACCTTC
>-|TRBJ2-3|TRBV5-1|TRBD2
CASSTTSGGISSTDTQYF
TGCGCCAGCAGCACGACTAGCGGGGGGATTTCTAGCACAGATACGCAGTATTTT
>-|TRBJ1-4|TRBV7-2|TRBD1
CASSLAQGAGEKLFF
TGTGCCAGCAGCTTAGCCCAGGGGGCAGGAGAAAAACTGTTTTTT
>-|TRBJ2-5|TRBV12-5|-
CASGFPGGAQETQYF
TGTGCTAGTGGTTTCCCTGGGGGGGCGCAAGAGACCCAATACTTC
>-|TRBJ2-2|TRBV7-9|-
CASSLPGQGTGELFF
TGTGCCAGCAGCCTGCCGGGACAAGGGACCGGGGAGCTGTTTTTT
>-|TRBJ1-4|TRBV18|-
CASSPTSLNEKLFF
TGTGCCAGCTCACCAACGTCACTGAATGAAAAACTGTTTTTT
>-|TRBJ1-5|TRBV19|TRBD1
CASRDRDGQPQHF
TGTGCCAGTAGAGACAGGGACGGTCAGCCCCAGCATTTT
>-|TRBJ2-2|TRBV3-1/TRBV3-2|TRBD2
CASSQAVASGAGELFF
TGTGCCAGCAGCCAAGCGGTAGCTAGCGGAGCCGGGGAGCTGTTTTTT